This T cell receptor (beta chain) was documented in a study of patients and donors after allogeneic stem cell transplantation. Only a few counts were recorded for this clonotype. TCRdb redid the calling of the RT-PCR reads with MiXCR, one entry per CDR3 protein. The sample lists about a million distinct CDR3 sequences, approximately 18% seen once, with 6% in the top ten. CDR1 MNHNS and CDR2 SASEGT come from the germline V gene. The CDR3 totals 15 residues. Trimming shortened V by 6 bases and J by 5 bases, and 19 bases separated the two germline ends. The chain has TRBV6-1 and TRBJ1-2; D is possibly TRBD1 (6 bases). The receptor was derived from a human donor who was either an allogeneic HSCT recipient or a stem cell or donor lymphocyte infusion donor (not recorded which). It is not recorded whose cells these are; they may come from a transplant donor. The sequencing input was blood, either unsorted or a sorted T cell fraction (not recorded which). This CDR3 is CASSKTGTVGYGYTF. CDR3 bases: TGTGCCAGCAGCAAAACAGGGACGGTCGGGTATGGCTACACCTTC.